Described below is a single TCR beta chain sequence and its context. The V gene's germline CDR1 is SGHTA and CDR2 FQGTGA. The V segment lost 5 bases and the J segment 4 bases; nucleotides outside the gene matches: 12. The length of the CDR3 is 17 residues. These data originate in a study of blood T cell repertoires in COVID-19. As for the study in general: Italy, Spain and the United States were the sources of the convalescent and acute COVID-19 samples. PBMCs, B-cell-depleted T cells, or T cells provided the cDNA or gDNA that made up the material.

Authors' methods: Researchers report that nucleated cell counts were estimated from reference gene primer amplification. This table comes from immunoSEQ multiplex PCR, and its TCRdb copy is limited to in-frame clones, with some not included. V, J and clone size derive from that table, while D and trimming were established from the DNA sequence. Among 350,000 to 450,000 clones listed, 70% to 90% were seen once. The source is a human donor in a cohort sampled during active COVID-19. The sequenced sample was peripheral blood. The chain uses TRBV7-3 and TRBJ2-5; the match to TRBD2 covers 11 bases. The CDR3 nucleotides read TGTGCCAGCAGCATTGGGACTAGCGGCACCTTGGGAGAGACCCAGTACTTC. Protein: CASSIGTSGTLGETQYF.